The rows below give T cell receptor beta chains drawn from one sample of a study of regulatory T cells in long-lasting Graves disease. TCRdb recomputed calls from the multiplex PCR reads with MiXCR, one row per CDR3 protein. Here the sample spans about 360,000 distinct CDR3 sequences, about 17% being singletons. The sample was also linked to a second study, of T cells in Graves' hyperthyroidism and ophthalmopathy.

The material sequenced was peripheral blood mononuclear cells (PBMCs), taken at new diagnosis, from a patient treated with antithyroid drugs. The receptors were sampled from a woman between 18 and 29 years old with Graves disease. Both conserved end residues are trimmed from each CDR3. Rows may omit the clone size; those that give it use once, few, many or a size class.

>TRBJ1-1|TRBV18|many|12
ASSPARGEGEAF
>TRBJ2-7|TRBV3-1|many|13
ASSLTGQGAYEQY
>TRBJ2-3|TRBV7-3|many|11
ASSLAPADTQY
>TRBJ2-3|TRBV5-1|many|17
ASSNLAGVQRTPTDTQY
>TRBJ2-1|TRBV19|few|10
ASSIWVGSQF
>TRBJ2-7|TRBV20-1|few|11
SARATVKGEQY
>TRBJ2-2|TRBV6-2/TRBV6-3|many|13
ASTLGDRNTGELF
>TRBJ2-4|TRBV9|.|15
ASSPGGGLAGKNIQY
>TRBJ1-6|TRBV7-6|.|14
ASSLGSGRVNSPLH
>TRBJ2-1|TRBV5-1|.|14
ASSFKTTFSYNEQF
>TRBJ2-3|TRBV6-1|many|11
ASSEHPTDTQY
>TRBJ1-5|TRBV12-3/TRBV12-4|.|10
ASTLAGQPQH
>TRBJ1-2|TRBV5-1|.|13
VSAISPGQGYGYT
>TRBJ2-2|TRBV6-1|many|10
ASSENTGELF
>TRBJ2-1|TRBV15|.|12
ATSRDYRNNEQF
>TRBJ1-2|TRBV6-2/TRBV6-3|.|12
ASSYSRTNYGYT
>TRBJ2-1|TRBV7-8|.|12
ASGGYGAGSEQF
>TRBJ2-5|TRBV3-1|many|13
ASSQITGGAGTQY
>TRBJ2-7|TRBV27|few|14
ASSLSLLAGDYEQY
>TRBJ2-7|TRBV5-1|many|12
AGSNSPSRGEQY
>TRBJ2-1|TRBV18|many|13
ASSPPSGRRYEQF
>TRBJ2-3|TRBV25-1|few|12
ASSEAGGTDTQY
>TRBJ1-1|TRBV20-1|many|10
SARDNSRGAF
>TRBJ1-5|TRBV3-1|many|11
ASSQVTSQPQH
>TRBJ1-2|TRBV2|many|12
ASRPQQEAYGYT
>TRBJ1-1|TRBV9|.|12
ASSPHQTDTEAF
>TRBJ1-2|TRBV10-3|many|11
AISDGPGRGYT
>TRBJ2-3|TRBV15|many|17
ATSRDRGTSSPSTDTQY
>TRBJ1-4|TRBV4-1|.|13
ASSTQGARGEKLF
>TRBJ2-2|TRBV5-1|many|11
ASSERTSGELF
>TRBJ2-4|TRBV19|.|11
ASGAGKGNIQY
>TRBJ1-1|TRBV2|many|13
ASRVQGAPLTEAF
>TRBJ2-1|TRBV11-1|many|11
ASSRDRFNEQF